Reported below is one TCR beta chain. These data come from a study of T cell changes during pregnancy in multiple sclerosis. CDR1 is MNHNS and CDR2 is SASEGT in the germline V gene. The CDR3 runs 12 residues. V was trimmed by 5 bases and J by 8 bases, leaving 12 bases between them. Some clones are missing from TCRdb's copy, which holds only in-frame ones; the method was immunoSEQ multiplex PCR. The sample has under 35,000 clones, about 89% seen once. The sequence was obtained from a female donor with multiple sclerosis, enrolled in a pregnancy study. The chain carries TRBV6-1 and TRBJ1-2; D gene uncertain. Here the sequenced sample was CD8+ T cells from peripheral blood mononuclear cells, taken before pregnancy. The CDR3 DNA follows: TGTGCCAGCAGTCCTAGGAAGTTGGGCTACACCTTC. This sequence encodes CASSPRKLGYTF.